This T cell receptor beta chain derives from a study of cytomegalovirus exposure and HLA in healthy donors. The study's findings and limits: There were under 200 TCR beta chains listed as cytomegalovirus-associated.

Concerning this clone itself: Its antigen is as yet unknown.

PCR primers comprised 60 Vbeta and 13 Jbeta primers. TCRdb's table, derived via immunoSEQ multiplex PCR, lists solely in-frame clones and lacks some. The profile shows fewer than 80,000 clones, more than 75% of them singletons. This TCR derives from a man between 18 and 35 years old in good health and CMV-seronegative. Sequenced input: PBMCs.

The CDR3 coding sequence is TGTGCCAGCAGCCATGGAGGCATGAACACTGAAGCTTTCTTT. Translating it yields CASSHGGMNTEAFF. This chain connects TRBV27 to TRBJ1-1, with D hard to call. V was clipped by 6 bases and J by 0 bases, with 11 bases between them. Germline CDR1 MNHEY, CDR2 SMNVEV (reference sequence). CDR3 length equals 14 residues.